The clone carrying this T cell receptor beta chain was seen repeatedly, ten times or more. This entry belongs to a study of T cells in Graves' hyperthyroidism and ophthalmopathy. What was amplified from RNA transcripts were TCR beta CDR3 regions. An initial round of RT-PCR targeting the TCR CDR3 relied on the HTBI primer set. TCRdb re-called the multiplex PCR reads with MiXCR, one entry per CDR3 protein. Here the sample spans about 270,000 distinct CDR3 sequences, approximately 20% being singletons. There are 16 residues in the CDR3. V was clipped by 2 bases and J by 5 bases; unmatched bases: 6. CDR1 is SGHRS, CDR2 YFSETQ, per germline.

This receptor was identified in a man aged 30 to 45 with Graves' ophthalmopathy. The sequencing sample was made of blood. The chain has TRBV5-1 and TRBJ2-1, with 11 bases aligning to TRBD1. The CDR3 loop reads CASSLPGTGGHNEQFF. The CDR3 bases are TGCGCCAGCAGCTTACCCGGGACAGGGGGACACAATGAGCAGTTCTTC.